This paragraph covers one T cell receptor (beta chain) sequence. This table comes from immunoSEQ multiplex PCR, and its TCRdb copy is limited to in-frame clones, with some not included. The sample includes around 160,000 clones, around 90% seen only once; the top ten take around 5.2%. This sample is part of a study of T cell responses to AZD1222 COVID-19 vaccine. The sequence came from an adult in good health. Sequenced material: peripheral blood, taken on day 0 of AZD1222 vaccination.

CDR3 region: CASSLILGLSPREQYF. The CDR3 DNA follows: TGTGCCAGCAGCTTAATCCTAGGGCTGTCTCCTCGCGAGCAGTACTTC. The chain employs TRBV11-2 and TRBJ2-7, with D unclear. Germline V lookup: CDR1 SGHAT, CDR2 FQNNGV. This CDR3 region has 16 residues. V was trimmed by 2 bases and J by 6 bases, leaving 20 bases between them.